Below, 21 T cell receptor beta chains from the same sample are listed, as sequenced in a study of blood T cell repertoires in COVID-19. Produced via immunoSEQ multiplex PCR; TCRdb's table is partial and in-frame only. The table records about 81,000 clones, more than 75% of them present only once. The sequencing sample was made of peripheral blood. The source of these receptors is a woman aged 70-85 years with acute or convalescent COVID-19.

The rearrangement joins TRBV5-8 to TRBJ2-7, with a tentative D call TRBD2 (5 bases). The germline V gene has CDR1 SGHTS and CDR2 YDEGEE. The germline V and J ends were trimmed by 1 base and 3 bases, with 17 bases remaining between them. This CDR3 contains 16 residues. Here the CDR3 reads CASSLLEPRDDYEQYV. The CDR3 nucleotides are TGTGCCAGCAGCTTGTTAGAACCTCGGGATGACTACGAGCAGTACGTC.

The chain has TRBV18 and TRBJ1-1; D call uncertain. The V end was cut by 1 base, the J end by 0 bases, with 9 bases between. Per the germline V gene, CDR1 is KGHSH and CDR2 is LQKENI. The CDR3 runs to 15 residues. CDR3 sequence reads: CASSPREGMNTEAFF. CDR3 sequence (DNA): TGTGCCAGCTCACCACGAGAGGGCATGAACACTGAAGCTTTCTTT.

The chain is built from TRBV6-2 or TRBV6-3 and TRBJ2-1; D remains unclear. The CDR3 sequence is 13 residues long. Trimming pared 5 bases from V and 3 bases from J, leaving 8 bases between. CDR1 is MNHEY and CDR2 is SVGEGT in the germline V gene. The CDR3 region is CASSGPVYNEQFF. The CDR3, as DNA: TGTGCCAGCAGTGGGCCCGTCTACAATGAGCAGTTCTTC.

The chain employs TRBV4-3 and TRBJ2-1; 11 bases align to TRBD2. Trimming took 0 bases from V and 7 from J; bases not matched to a gene: 14. Per germline, CDR1 LGHNA and CDR2 YSLEER. The CDR3 contains 19 residues. The CDR3 DNA is TGCGCCAGCAGCCAAGACCCCCAGAATAGCGGGAGGGCCGGGAATGAGCAGTTCTTC. Residues: CASSQDPQNSGRAGNEQFF.

This clone was counted once. This chain connects TRBV2 to TRBJ2-3; tentatively, D is TRBD2 (5 bases). Between the trimmed V and J ends, which lost 3 bases and 0 bases, there was a span of 7 bases. The CDR3 extends over 14 amino acids. Germline CDR1 SNHLY, CDR2 FYNNEI. The chain's CDR3 is CASSDRTSTDTQYF. CDR3 nucleotide sequence: TGTGCCAGCAGTGACAGGACTAGCACAGATACGCAGTATTTT.

The V gene is TRBV19, the J gene TRBJ2-3; possibly TRBD1 for D (7 bases). The CDR3 loop spans 15 amino acids. V was clipped by 8 bases and J by 5 bases, with 20 bases between them. Germline lookup yields CDR1 LNHDA and CDR2 SQIVND (reference sequence). CDR3 in amino acids: CASSQDQGEVDTQYF. CDR3 DNA sequence: TGTGCCAGTTCTCAAGACCAGGGGGAGGTAGATACGCAGTATTTT.

This clone came up many times. The rearrangement joins TRBV20-1 to TRBJ1-4; D is unresolved. Between the trimmed V and J ends, which lost 3 bases and 13 bases, there was a span of 9 bases. Per the germline V gene, CDR1 is DFQATT and CDR2 is SNEGSKA (reference sequence). The CDR3 totals 10 residues. The CDR3 protein is CSAREGGLFF. CDR3 bases: TGCAGTGCTAGGGAGGGAGGACTGTTTTTT.

The rearrangement joins TRBV6-5 to TRBJ2-3; TRBD2 aligns across 11 bases. Germline CDR1 reads MNHEY; CDR2 reads SVGAGI. V was clipped by 6 bases and J by 5 bases; unmatched bases: 7. This CDR3 comprises 15 residues. The DNA for the CDR3 is TGTGCCAGCAGGGTAGCGGGGGGGCCGGTAGATACGCAGTATTTT. Translating gives CASRVAGGPVDTQYF.

The gene calls are TRBV7-2 and TRBJ1-1; D is possibly TRBD1 (6 bases). Germline V CDR1 and CDR2: SGHTA, FQGNSA. There are 14 residues in the CDR3. Trimming took off 6 bases at V and 8 bases at J, with 19 bases between the two ends. The CDR3 region is CASRERFGRGEAFF. The CDR3 DNA is TGTGCCAGCAGGGAACGATTCGGCAGGGGCGAAGCTTTCTTT.

This sequence joins TRBV27 and TRBJ1-4, with D possibly being TRBD1 (5 bases). CDR3 size: 16 residues. Germline loops: CDR1 MNHEY, CDR2 SMNVEV (reference sequence). The V end lost 4 bases, the J end lost 5 bases, and 17 bases lay between the germline ends. The CDR3 region is CASSSPRRGQNEKLFF. The CDR3 nucleotides are TGTGCCAGCAGTTCCCCCCGGAGGGGCCAAAATGAAAAACTGTTTTTT. Together with reference TRBV27 and TRBJ1-4, the CDR3 gives the full variable domain: EAQVTQNPRYLITVTGKKLTVTCSQNMNHEYMSWYRQDPGLGLRQIYYSMNVEVTDKGDVPEGYKVSRKEKRNFPLILESPSPNQTSLYFCASSSPRRGQNEKLFFGSGTQLSVL.

The chain is built from TRBV10-2 and TRBJ1-1; 9 positions agree with TRBD1. J gave up 5 bases and V 3 bases, and 13 bases lay outside the gene matches. The germline V gene has CDR1 WSHSY and CDR2 SAAADI. The CDR3 consists of 17 residues. Written as DNA, the CDR3 is TGCGCCAGCAGTGACCTCCCGGGACAGGGTAGATGGACTGAAGCTTTCTTT. Protein: CASSDLPGQGRWTEAFF.

The chain uses TRBV19 and TRBJ1-6; the match to TRBD1 covers 7 bases. The CDR3 runs 18 residues. Germline values: CDR1 LNHDA, CDR2 SQIVND (reference sequence). Trimming at V came to 5 bases and at J to 0 bases, leaving 10 bases not matched to a gene. CDR3 loop: CASSDTGQPSSYNSPLHF. The CDR3 nucleotides are TGTGCCAGTAGTGATACGGGACAGCCAAGCTCCTATAATTCACCCCTCCACTTT.

This chain uses TRBV18 with TRBJ1-1, with TRBD1 matching 8 bases. V shed 2 bases and J 4 bases; nucleotides not matched to a gene: 9. Germline assignment: CDR1 KGHSH and CDR2 LQKENI. The CDR3 covers 16 residues. CDR3: CASSPSGQGAATEAFF. In DNA form, the CDR3 reads TGTGCCAGCTCACCAAGTGGGCAGGGGGCAGCCACTGAAGCTTTCTTT.

The chain has TRBV2 and TRBJ1-3; the D gene is possibly TRBD1 (5 bases). Per the germline V gene, CDR1 is SNHLY and CDR2 is FYNNEI. Trimming stripped 5 bases from V and 3 bases from J, with 17 bases between. The CDR3 length is 16 residues. CDR3 protein: CASSQDGARNGNTIYF. The CDR3 region has the DNA TGTGCCAGCAGTCAAGATGGGGCCCGAAATGGAAACACCATATATTTT.

This rearrangement joins TRBV18 to TRBJ1-2, with D perhaps TRBD1 (6 bases). The germline V and J ends were trimmed by 5 bases and 2 bases, with 21 bases remaining between them. This CDR3 has 17 amino acids. Germline assignment: CDR1 KGHSH and CDR2 LQKENI. The CDR3, as DNA: TGTGCCAGCTCATCCGGACAGAGTGAACTAATCAACTATGGCTACACCTTC. Its protein is CASSSGQSELINYGYTF.

The table lists this clone with a count of one. The chain recombines TRBV19 with TRBJ2-2; tentatively, D is TRBD1 (5 bases). The V end was cut by 3 bases, the J end by 7 bases, with 15 bases between. The germline V gene encodes CDR1 LNHDA and CDR2 SQIVND (reference sequence). The CDR3 extends over 15 amino acids. CDR3 DNA: TGTGCCAGTAGTATGGCTTCCAGGGAAAACGGGGAGCTGTTTTTT. This gives the protein CASSMASRENGELFF.

CDR3 sequence: CASSPGIAGDTDTQYF. The CDR3 DNA sequence: TGTGCCAGCTCACCCGGGATAGCGGGGGACACAGATACGCAGTATTTT. The chain links TRBV18 to TRBJ2-3, with TRBD2 identical over 9 bases. This CDR3 comprises 16 residues. From germline, CDR1 is KGHSH and CDR2 LQKENI. The V and J ends lost 3 bases and 2 bases, in that order; junction bases with no gene match: 6.

The CDR3 here is CASNMGQLNYGYTF. The CDR3 DNA reads as TGTGCCAGCAACATGGGACAGCTCAACTATGGCTACACCTTC. V and J are TRBV6-5 and TRBJ1-2; 7 nucleotides line up with TRBD1. Germline V gene data show CDR1 as MNHEY and CDR2 as SVGAGI. With 7 bases clipped from V and 2 bases from J, the junction kept 7 bases outside the gene matches. CDR3 length: 14 residues.

The J gene is TRBJ1-1, the V gene TRBV10-3; D may be TRBD1 (6 bases). With 0 bases removed from V and 4 bases from J, the gap between germline ends came to 15 bases. The CDR3 length is 16 residues. Germline V gives CDR1 ENHRY, CDR2 SYGVKD. This CDR3 is CAISESSGGRATEAFF. The CDR3 nucleotides are TGTGCCATCAGTGAGTCGAGTGGGGGCAGGGCCACTGAAGCTTTCTTT.

The V call is TRBV13, the J call TRBJ1-1; 7 bases line up with TRBD1. The germline CDR1 and CDR2 sequences are PRHDT and FYEKMQ (reference sequence). This CDR3 has 14 residues. Trimming removed 5 bases from V and 4 bases from J; junction bases left unmatched: 7. The CDR3 here is CASSQTGIGTEAFF. CDR3 sequence (DNA): TGTGCCAGCAGCCAGACAGGGATCGGCACTGAAGCTTTCTTT.

The chain combines TRBV11-2 with TRBJ2-3; 8 bases line up with TRBD2. This CDR3 spans 17 amino acids. V gave up 0 bases and J gave up 0 bases; unmatched junction bases: 5. Germline CDR1 and CDR2: SGHAT and FQNNGV. In nucleotides, the CDR3 is TGTGCCAGCAGCTTAGATACTAGCGGATTTAGCACAGATACGCAGTATTTT. It is translated as CASSLDTSGFSTDTQYF.